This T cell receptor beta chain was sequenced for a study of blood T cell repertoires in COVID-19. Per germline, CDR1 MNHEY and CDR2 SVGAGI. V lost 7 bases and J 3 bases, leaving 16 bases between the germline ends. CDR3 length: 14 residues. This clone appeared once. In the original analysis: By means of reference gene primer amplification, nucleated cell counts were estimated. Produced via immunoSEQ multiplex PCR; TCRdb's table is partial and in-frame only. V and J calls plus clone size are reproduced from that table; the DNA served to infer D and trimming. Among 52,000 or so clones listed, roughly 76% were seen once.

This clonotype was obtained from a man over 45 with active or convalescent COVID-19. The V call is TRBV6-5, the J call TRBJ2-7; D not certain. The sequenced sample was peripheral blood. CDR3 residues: CASTVVPYSYEQYF. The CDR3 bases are TGTGCCAGCACGGTCGTACCCTATAGCTACGAGCAGTACTTC.